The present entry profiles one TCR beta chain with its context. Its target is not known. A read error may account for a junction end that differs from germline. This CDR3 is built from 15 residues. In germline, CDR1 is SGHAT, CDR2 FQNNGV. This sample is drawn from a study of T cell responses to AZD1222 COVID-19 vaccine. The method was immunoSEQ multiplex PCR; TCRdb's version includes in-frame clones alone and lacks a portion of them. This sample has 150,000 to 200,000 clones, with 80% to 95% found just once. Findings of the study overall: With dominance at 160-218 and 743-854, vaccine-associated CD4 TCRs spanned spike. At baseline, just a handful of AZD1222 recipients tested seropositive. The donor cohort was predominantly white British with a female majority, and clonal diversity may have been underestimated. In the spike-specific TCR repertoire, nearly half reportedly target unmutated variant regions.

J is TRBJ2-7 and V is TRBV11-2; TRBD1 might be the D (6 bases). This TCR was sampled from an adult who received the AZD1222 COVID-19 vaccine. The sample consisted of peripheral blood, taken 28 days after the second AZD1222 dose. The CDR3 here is CASSVDRTLTYEQYF. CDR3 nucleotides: TGTGCCAGCAGCGTAGACAGGACTCTTACCTACGAGCAGTACTTC.